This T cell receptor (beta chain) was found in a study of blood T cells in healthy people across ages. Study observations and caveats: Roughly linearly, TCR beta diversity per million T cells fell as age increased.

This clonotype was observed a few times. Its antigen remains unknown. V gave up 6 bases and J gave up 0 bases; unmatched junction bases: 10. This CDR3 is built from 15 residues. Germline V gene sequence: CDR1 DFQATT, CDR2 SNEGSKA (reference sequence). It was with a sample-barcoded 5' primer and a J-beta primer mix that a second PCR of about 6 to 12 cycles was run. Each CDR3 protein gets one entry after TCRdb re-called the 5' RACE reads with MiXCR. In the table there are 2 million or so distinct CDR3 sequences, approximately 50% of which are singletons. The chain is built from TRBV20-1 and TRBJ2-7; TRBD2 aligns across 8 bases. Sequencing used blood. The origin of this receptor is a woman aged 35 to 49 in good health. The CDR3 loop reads CSARRASGFSYEQYF. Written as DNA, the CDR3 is TGCAGTGCCCGGCGGGCTAGCGGGTTCTCCTACGAGCAGTACTTC.